This T cell receptor (beta chain) was sequenced during a study of blood T cell repertoires in COVID-19. The wider study: The analysed material was cDNA or gDNA that came from T cells, B-cell-depleted T cells, or PBMCs.

The table lists this clone with a few counts. A Seattle source enrolled patients during active infection and followed them longitudinally. Under the authors' procedure: It was from reference gene primer amplification that nucleated cell counts were estimated. Assay: immunoSEQ multiplex PCR; the TCRdb copy retains only in-frame clones and omits some. The DNA was the basis for D and trimming; V, J and clone size are from that table. The data hold 350,000 to 400,000 clones, with more than 70% observed a single time. Trimming took off 5 bases at V and 3 bases at J, with 10 bases between the two ends. CDR1 is SQVTM, CDR2 ANQGSEA, per germline. The length of the CDR3 is 12 residues.

The V and J genes are TRBV29-1 and TRBJ1-2, with D possibly being TRBD1 (6 bases). Sample: peripheral blood. This TCR was sampled from a woman in her twenties or thirties with COVID-19, enrolled during active disease. The CDR3 loop reads CSVSSGDYGYTF. The CDR3, as DNA: TGCAGCGTTTCGTCAGGGGACTATGGCTACACCTTC.